What follows are 22 T cell receptor beta chains derived from one specimen sequenced in a study of control samples from healthy donors and cancer patients. The protocol was immunoSEQ multiplex PCR, while the TCRdb copy is restricted to in-frame clones and leaves out a portion. The table includes under 450,000 clones, around nine tenths detected once. The sample consisted of PBMCs. The receptors come from a man aged 40-50 years with head and neck cancer.

The chain links TRBV27 to TRBJ1-1; D not resolved. From germline, CDR1 is MNHEY and CDR2 SMNVEV (reference sequence). CDR3 size: 16 residues. Trimming shortened V by 4 bases and J by 4 bases, and 19 bases separated the two germline ends. The CDR3 here is CASSSTTDGIGTEAFF. The CDR3 region has the DNA TGTGCCAGCAGTTCGACGACTGACGGGATTGGCACTGAAGCTTTCTTT.

This chain connects TRBV19 to TRBJ1-2, with 9 bases that match TRBD1. Germline values: CDR1 LNHDA, CDR2 SQIVND (reference sequence). The J segment lost 8 bases and the V segment lost 6 bases, leaving 13 bases of the junction unmatched. The CDR3 extends over 15 amino acids. The CDR3 is CASRSLPGQGSGYTF. DNA for the CDR3: TGTGCCAGTAGAAGCTTACCGGGACAGGGTTCGGGCTACACCTTC.

The genes are TRBV6-5 and TRBJ1-1; D gene ambiguous. The CDR3 runs to 13 residues. Looked up from germline, CDR1 is MNHEY and CDR2 is SVGAGI. The V and J ends lost 4 bases and 7 bases respectively, with 13 bases between them. The CDR3, as DNA: TGTGCCAGCAGTTTGGTGCTCCTGAGTGAAGCTTTCTTT. Translated: CASSLVLLSEAFF.

The chain employs TRBV7-2 and TRBJ2-7, with D perhaps matching TRBD2 (7 bases). Germline values: CDR1 SGHTA, CDR2 FQGNSA. V was trimmed by 5 bases and J by 5 bases, leaving 19 bases between them. The CDR3 contains 15 residues. The DNA for the CDR3 is TGTGCCAGCAGCCCACAGGGCCCGGGGGGAGACGAGCAGTACTTC. It yields the protein CASSPQGPGGDEQYF.

Worth noting for this clone: An end of the junction differs from the germline gene, which may be a read error. The rearrangement joins TRBV28 to TRBJ2-7; tentatively, D is TRBD1 or TRBD2 (5 bases each). Germline V lookup: CDR1 MDHEN, CDR2 SYDVKM. This CDR3 has 13 residues. In nucleotides, the CDR3 is TGTGCCGGCAGTTCTCGACGGGGCAGCGAGCAGTACTTC. As protein: CAGSSRRGSEQYF.

In this sample, this clone turned up once. V and J are TRBV27 and TRBJ1-6; 10 nucleotides agree with TRBD1. The CDR3 loop spans 13 amino acids. Germline CDR1 reads MNHEY; CDR2 reads SMNVEV (reference sequence). V trimming: 6 bases; J trimming: 11 bases; junction bases outside the gene matches: 4. CDR3 region: CASSTGQGTPLHF. CDR3 in DNA: TGTGCCAGCAGCACGGGACAGGGGACACCCCTCCACTTT.

This sequence joins TRBV28 and TRBJ2-3; 9 bases map to TRBD1. After removal of 5 bases from V and 3 bases from J, the junction contained 6 bases not matched to a gene. Germline loops: CDR1 MDHEN, CDR2 SYDVKM. This CDR3 is 15 amino acids long. The CDR3: CASSRPGQGTDTQYF. The CDR3 DNA reads TGTGCCAGCAGTCGCCCGGGACAGGGTACAGATACGCAGTATTTT.

V usage is TRBV9 and J usage is TRBJ1-1, with 7 bases that match TRBD1. Germline values: CDR1 SGDLS, CDR2 YYNGEE. The CDR3 has 16 residues. Trimming cost V 4 bases and J 3 bases; bases outside gene matches: 12. The CDR3 nucleotides are TGTGCCAGCAGCACGACCGGGACAGCCCAGGACACTGAAGCTTTCTTT. It encodes CASSTTGTAQDTEAFF.

As DNA, the CDR3 is TGCAGCGTTTCGCTGGGACTAGCGAGGACAGATACGCAGTATTTT. Protein product: CSVSLGLARTDTQYF. The J gene is TRBJ2-3, the V gene TRBV29-1, with 10 positions matching TRBD2. V lost 5 bases to trimming and J lost 3 bases; unmatched junction nucleotides: 8. Germline CDR1 reads SQVTM; CDR2 reads ANQGSEA. The CDR3 is 15 amino acids.

The chain recombines TRBV7-2 with TRBJ2-7, with 9 bases aligning to TRBD1. Losses at the gene ends were 3 bases for V and 0 bases for J; bases not matched to a gene: 3. This CDR3 is 15 amino acids long. CDR1 and CDR2 from the germline V gene are SGHTA and FQGNSA. The CDR3 coding sequence is TGTGCCAGCAGCTTCTACAGGGGGCCCTCCTACGAGCAGTACTTC. Translated, it gives CASSFYRGPSYEQYF. The whole variable domain, filled in from reference TRBV7-2 and TRBJ2-7, reads GAGVSQSPSNKVTEKGKDVELRCDPISGHTALYWYRQSLGQGLEFLIYFQGNSAPDKSGLPSDRFSAERTGGSVSTLTIQRTQQEDSAVYLCASSFYRGPSYEQYFGPGTRLTVT.

The J gene is TRBJ1-6, the V gene TRBV6-2 or TRBV6-3; no clear D gene. The CDR3 is made up of 13 amino acids. V lost 5 bases and J lost 10, with 12 bases in between. The germline CDR1 and CDR2 sequences are MNHEY and SVGEGT. The CDR3, as DNA: TGTGCCAGCAGTAACCCGGTCGAATCACCCCTCCACTTT. It encodes CASSNPVESPLHF.

V is TRBV6-1 and J is TRBJ2-7; maybe TRBD1 (5 bases). Germline-derived CDR1 and CDR2 are MNHNS and SASEGT. Between the trimmed V and J ends, which lost 3 bases and 0 bases, there was a span of 9 bases. The CDR3 extends over 14 amino acids. CDR3 region: CASSDRVVSYEQYF. The DNA of the CDR3 is TGTGCCAGCAGTGACAGGGTAGTCTCCTACGAGCAGTACTTC.

The chain carries TRBV5-5 and TRBJ2-7; possibly TRBD1 for D (5 bases). The germline V gene encodes CDR1 SGHKS and CDR2 YYEKEE (reference sequence). Trimming left V 0 bases short and J 4 bases short, with 14 bases between. The length of the CDR3 is 15 residues. This CDR3 is CASSLASDSIYEQYF. For the CDR3, the DNA is TGTGCCAGCAGCTTGGCGAGTGACAGCATTTACGAGCAGTACTTC.

This sequence joins TRBV7-2 and TRBJ2-1; D gene unclear. Trimming cost V 2 bases and J 7 bases, with 3 bases left between them. CDR1 and CDR2 from the germline V gene are SGHTA and FQGNSA. CDR3 length: 11 amino acids. CDR3 sequence: CASSLTNEQFF. CDR3 nucleotide sequence: TGTGCCAGCAGCTTAACGAATGAGCAGTTCTTC. The full variable domain, its missing parts supplied by reference TRBV7-2 and TRBJ2-1, is GAGVSQSPSNKVTEKGKDVELRCDPISGHTALYWYRQSLGQGLEFLIYFQGNSAPDKSGLPSDRFSAERTGGSVSTLTIQRTQQEDSAVYLCASSLTNEQFFGPGTRLTVL.

As to this clone: The germline gene is not matched at one end of the junction; a read error may be the cause. The CDR3, as DNA: TGTGCCGGCAGCCAACAGGGGCACACCGGGGAGCTGTTTTTT. It codes for CAGSQQGHTGELFF. This rearrangement joins TRBV14 to TRBJ2-2; TRBD1 agrees at 7 bases. The CDR3 loop spans 14 amino acids. CDR1 is SGHDN and CDR2 is FVKESK in the germline V gene.

The chain combines TRBV29-1 with TRBJ1-1; TRBD1 matches 7 bases. V lost 6 bases and J lost 0; bases outside the gene matches: 7. In germline, CDR1 is SQVTM, CDR2 ANQGSEA. The CDR3 sequence is 14 residues long. Here the CDR3 DNA reads TGCAGCGTCTTTGACAGGGTGATGAACACTGAAGCTTTCTTT. Protein: CSVFDRVMNTEAFF.

The gene calls are TRBV6-1 and TRBJ1-2; 7 bases are shared with TRBD1. This CDR3 is 17 amino acids long. V was clipped by 3 bases and J by 1 base; unmatched bases: 11. Germline V gives CDR1 MNHNS, CDR2 SASEGT. The CDR3, as DNA: TGTGCCAGCAGTGACCCCTGGGGGACAGTTCTTAACTATGGCTACACCTTC. Translated, it gives CASSDPWGTVLNYGYTF.

The gene calls are TRBV2 and TRBJ1-6, with 11 bases aligning to TRBD1. The CDR3 is made up of 15 amino acids. Germline V gives CDR1 SNHLY, CDR2 FYNNEI. J was trimmed by 7 bases and V by 6 bases; bases with no gene match: 5. The CDR3 DNA follows: TGTGCCAGCAGCCTGGGACAGGGGGTCAATTCACCCCTCCACTTT. This codes for CASSLGQGVNSPLHF. The whole variable domain, remainder taken from reference TRBV2 and TRBJ1-6, is EPEVTQTPSHQVTQMGQEVILRCVPISNHLYFYWYRQILGQKVEFLVSFYNNEISEKSEIFDDQFSVERPDGSNFTLKIRSTKLEDSAMYFCASSLGQGVNSPLHFGNGTRLTVT.

As for this clone: The identical CDR3 is also encoded by other nucleotide sequences in the sample. This chain uses TRBV4-1 with TRBJ1-1; 7 bases map to TRBD1. Looked up from germline, CDR1 is MGHRA and CDR2 is YSYEKL. The CDR3 runs to 15 residues. J was trimmed by 2 bases and V by 2 bases; bases with no gene match: 5. The CDR3 here is CASSQSTGANTEAFF. The CDR3, as DNA: TGCGCCAGCAGCCAATCAACAGGGGCTAACACTGAAGCTTTCTTT.

V gene TRBV29-1 combines with J gene TRBJ1-1, with D hard to call. Germline-derived CDR1 and CDR2 are SQVTM and ANQGSEA. The CDR3 consists of 11 residues. Trimming removed 1 base at V and 8 bases at J, with 8 bases between. DNA for the CDR3: TGCAGCGTTGAAGGCGTTTCAGAAGCTTTCTTT. Residues: CSVEGVSEAFF.

For this clone: At one of its ends the junction is not consistent with the germline gene, which may arise from a read error. The V call is TRBV30, the J call TRBJ2-5; D is unresolved. CDR1 and CDR2 (germline): GTSNPN, SVGIG (reference sequence). The CDR3 sequence is 12 residues long. CDR3 region: CAWSVTQTLPNF. CDR3 bases: TGTGCCTGGAGTGTAACCCAGACTCTCCCCAACTTC.

The chain employs TRBV3-1 (or the pseudogene TRBV3-2) and TRBJ2-3, with 7 bases that match TRBD2. The germline CDR1 and CDR2 sequences are LGHDT and YNNKEL (reference sequence). V lost 0 bases and J lost 3; bases outside the gene matches: 6. The CDR3 is 16 amino acids. In DNA, the CDR3 is TGTGCCAGCAGCCAAGATCCCCAGGGAGGGACAGATACGCAGTATTTT. This translates into CASSQDPQGGTDTQYF.